This entry lists 32 T cell receptor beta chains sequenced from one sample in a study of blood T cell repertoires in COVID-19. Method: immunoSEQ multiplex PCR; TCRdb's copy keeps in-frame clones and lacks some. The profile shows over 70,000 clones, 82% of them singletons. The sequenced sample was peripheral blood. These receptors originate from a woman aged 55-69 years with acute or convalescent COVID-19.

This chain joins TRBV5-1 and TRBJ2-4, with D possibly TRBD2 on 6 matching bases. The V and J ends lost 0 bases and 7 bases respectively, with 11 bases between them. Germline CDR1 reads SGHRS; CDR2 reads YFSETQ. The CDR3 is 14 residues long. CDR3 loop: CASSLAGAGNIQYF. The CDR3 DNA sequence: TGCGCCAGCAGCTTGGCTGGGGCGGGGAACATTCAGTACTTC.

The chain has TRBV25-1 and TRBJ2-1, with D maybe TRBD2 (5 bases). In germline, CDR1 is MGHDK, CDR2 SYGVNS. V gave up 5 bases and J gave up 8 bases, with 16 bases separating them. The CDR3 contains 14 residues. Here the CDR3 DNA reads TGTGCCAGCAGTTCTGCGACTACGATCGATGAGCAGTTCTTC. This translates into CASSSATTIDEQFF.

This chain uses TRBV19 with TRBJ1-5, with 12 nucleotides matching TRBD1. CDR1 is LNHDA and CDR2 is SQIVND in the germline V gene (reference sequence). V lost 5 bases to trimming and J lost 1 base; unmatched junction nucleotides: 3. CDR3 length: 16 residues. CDR3: CASSPGQGASNQPQHF. The CDR3 region has the DNA TGTGCCAGTAGTCCGGGACAGGGGGCCAGCAATCAGCCCCAGCATTTT. The full variable domain, its missing parts supplied by reference TRBV19 and TRBJ1-5, is DGGITQSPKYLFRKEGQNVTLSCEQNLNHDAMYWYRQDPGQGLRLIYYSQIVNDFQKGDIAEGYSVSREKKESFPLTVTSAQKNPTAFYLCASSPGQGASNQPQHFGDGTRLSIL.

J is TRBJ2-5 and V is TRBV5-1, with a possible D match to TRBD2 (7 bases). Trimming removed 5 bases from V and 3 bases from J, with 17 bases in between. Looked up from germline, CDR1 is SGHRS and CDR2 is YFSETQ. CDR3 length equals 15 residues. The CDR3, as DNA: TGCGCCAGCAGGCGAGCCGGGGGGCCAAAAGAGACCCAGTACTTC. This sequence encodes CASRRAGGPKETQYF. The full variable domain, in which reference TRBV5-1 and TRBJ2-5 provide the parts outside the CDR3, is KAGVTQTPRYLIKTRGQQVTLSCSPISGHRSVSWYQQTPGQGLQFLFEYFSETQRNKGNFPGRFSGRQFSNSRSEMNVSTLELGDSALYLCASRRAGGPKETQYFGPGTRLLVL.

The chain combines TRBV7-3 with TRBJ2-2, with 9 positions matching TRBD2. Trimming removed 0 bases from V and 5 bases from J; junction bases left unmatched: 4. CDR3 size: 16 residues. The germline gives CDR1 SGHTA, CDR2 FQGTGA. The CDR3 region is CASSLTAGGGTGELFF. In DNA form, the CDR3 reads TGTGCCAGCAGCTTAACAGCGGGAGGAGGGACCGGGGAGCTGTTTTTT.

This chain links TRBV2 with TRBJ1-5, with 7 bases identical to TRBD1. Germline V gives CDR1 SNHLY, CDR2 FYNNEI. The ends lost 4 bases at V and 3 bases at J; junction bases unmatched: 3. The CDR3 is made up of 14 amino acids. CDR3 region: CASSAQGDNQPQHF. CDR3 DNA sequence: TGTGCCAGCAGTGCCCAGGGGGACAATCAGCCCCAGCATTTT.

This clone was seen more than once but under ten times. The chain couples TRBV5-4 to TRBJ1-1; D possibly corresponds to TRBD1 (6 bases). Germline CDR1 SGHNT, CDR2 YYREEE (reference sequence). The CDR3 spans 15 residues. Trimming took off 3 bases at V and 0 bases at J, with 12 bases between the two ends. CDR3 region: CASSYIGTLNTEAFF. The CDR3 coding sequence is TGTGCCAGCAGCTATATCGGGACACTGAACACTGAAGCTTTCTTT.

This chain joins TRBV6-5 and TRBJ2-7; 9 bases align to TRBD2. With 0 bases clipped from V and 2 bases from J, the junction kept 5 bases outside the gene matches. The CDR3 sequence is 16 residues long. Germline-derived CDR1 and CDR2 are MNHEY and SVGAGI. Here the CDR3 reads CASSYSKTSGAYEQYF. The CDR3 nucleotides are TGTGCCAGCAGTTACTCGAAGACTAGCGGTGCCTACGAGCAGTACTTC.

The rearrangement uses TRBV20-1 and TRBJ1-2, with D hard to call. Germline V gives CDR1 DFQATT, CDR2 SNEGSKA (reference sequence). The CDR3 runs 11 residues. V was trimmed by 4 bases and J by 4 bases, leaving 7 bases between them. CDR3: CSANGVYGYTF. The CDR3 nucleotides read TGCAGTGCTAACGGAGTCTATGGCTACACCTTC.

This clone appeared a single time. V is TRBV6-5 and J is TRBJ2-4; the D is unclear. V lost 10 bases and J lost 1, with 17 bases in between. Germline lookup yields CDR1 MNHEY and CDR2 SVGAGI. The CDR3 is 15 amino acids. The DNA of the CDR3 is TGTGCCACCTTCGACTTTCAGCCGGCCAAAAACATTCAGTACTTC. It is translated as CATFDFQPAKNIQYF.

The CDR3 reads CASSLGPTVRGTEAFF. The CDR3 DNA reads TGTGCCAGCAGCTTAGGGCCGACAGTTCGGGGGACTGAAGCTTTCTTT. The gene calls are TRBV7-2 and TRBJ1-1; tentative D call: TRBD1 (5 bases). V was cut by 1 base and J by 5 bases, with 17 bases left in between. Germline CDR1 reads SGHTA; CDR2 reads FQGNSA. The CDR3 consists of 16 residues.

This clone was found a few times. V and J are TRBV18 and TRBJ2-3, with D possibly TRBD2 on 6 matching bases. V dropped 2 bases and J dropped 1 base, with 10 bases sitting between them. CDR3 length: 15 residues. Germline lookup yields CDR1 KGHSH and CDR2 LQKENI. The chain's CDR3 is CASSPNERGTDTQYF. The CDR3 DNA sequence: TGTGCCAGCTCACCAAATGAGCGGGGCACAGATACGCAGTATTTT.

J is TRBJ2-7 and V is TRBV19; 7 bases fit TRBD1. From germline, CDR1 is LNHDA and CDR2 SQIVND (reference sequence). V trimming: 1 base; J trimming: 3 bases; junction bases outside the gene matches: 6. This CDR3 has 15 residues. CDR3 protein: CASSIAGGSRYEQYF. CDR3 DNA: TGTGCCAGTAGTATAGCAGGGGGTAGCCGCTACGAGCAGTACTTC. The whole variable domain, remainder taken from reference TRBV19 and TRBJ2-7, is DGGITQSPKYLFRKEGQNVTLSCEQNLNHDAMYWYRQDPGQGLRLIYYSQIVNDFQKGDIAEGYSVSREKKESFPLTVTSAQKNPTAFYLCASSIAGGSRYEQYFGPGTRLTVT.

The rearrangement joins TRBV27 to TRBJ2-7, with D possibly matching TRBD2 (5 bases). This CDR3 contains 13 residues. The V and J ends lost 8 bases and 6 bases respectively, with 17 bases between them. Germline lookup yields CDR1 MNHEY and CDR2 SMNVEV (reference sequence). The CDR3 sequence is CASRRLAGSEQYF. CDR3 coding DNA: TGTGCCAGCCGGAGGCTAGCTGGCTCCGAGCAGTACTTC.

The J gene is TRBJ1-5, the V gene TRBV16; D may be TRBD1 (6 bases). Per the germline V gene, CDR1 is KGHSY and CDR2 is FQNENV. CDR3 length: 14 amino acids. The V end was cut by 8 bases, the J end by 0 bases, with 11 bases between. The DNA for the CDR3 is TGTGCCAGCGGCGGACAGTATAGCAATCAGCCCCAGCATTTT. Encoded protein: CASGGQYSNQPQHF.

This clone was recorded once. The chain couples TRBV12-3 or TRBV12-4 to TRBJ2-3; D possibly corresponds to TRBD1 (7 bases). The CDR3 has 13 amino acids. V lost 11 bases and J lost 8, with 20 bases in between. DNA of the CDR3: TGTGCCGGCGGGACAGACCGACTGGGTACGCAGTATTTT. Its protein product is CAGGTDRLGTQYF.

A few counts support this clone. The J gene is TRBJ1-6, the V gene TRBV28, with no clear D. V gave up 5 bases and J gave up 7 bases, with 12 bases separating them. The CDR3 has 14 amino acids. The V gene's germline CDR1 is MDHEN and CDR2 SYDVKM. As DNA, the CDR3 is TGTGCCAGCAGTAACCGGGGTCGGAATTCACCCCTCCACTTT. Residues: CASSNRGRNSPLHF.

The chain couples TRBV7-3 to TRBJ2-3, with D possibly TRBD2 on 6 matching bases. CDR3 size: 14 residues. Germline lookup yields CDR1 SGHTA and CDR2 FQGTGA. The chain's CDR3 is CASAWRAGSDTQYF. The CDR3 DNA reads as TGTGCTAGCGCATGGAGGGCCGGTTCTGATACGCAGTATTTT.

V usage is TRBV7-8 and J usage is TRBJ2-7; 7 bases agree with TRBD1. CDR3 length equals 15 residues. V shed 3 bases and J 2 bases; nucleotides not matched to a gene: 7. Germline V CDR1 and CDR2: SGHVS, FQNEAQ. CDR3 loop: CASSFRRTGAYEQYF. CDR3 in DNA: TGTGCCAGCAGCTTCAGACGGACAGGCGCCTACGAGCAGTACTTC.

The chain joins TRBV4-1 to TRBJ2-1; TRBD1 matches 7 bases. The J segment lost 4 bases and the V segment lost 4 bases, leaving 10 bases of the junction unmatched. Germline V gene data show CDR1 as MGHRA and CDR2 as YSYEKL. The CDR3 sequence is 16 residues long. The CDR3 region is CASSRQEGGLYNEQFF. The CDR3 DNA is TGCGCCAGCAGCCGACAAGAAGGGGGCCTTTACAATGAGCAGTTCTTC.

The V call is TRBV2, the J call TRBJ1-2; 8 nucleotides agree with TRBD1. V trimming: 10 bases; J trimming: 8 bases; junction bases outside the gene matches: 12. The V gene's germline CDR1 is SNHLY and CDR2 FYNNEI. This CDR3 is 13 amino acids long. DNA for the CDR3: TGTGCCACCTCAAGGACAGGGCAGAAGGGCTACACCTTC. It codes for CATSRTGQKGYTF. Full variable domain (rest looked up from reference TRBV2 and TRBJ1-2): EPEVTQTPSHQVTQMGQEVILRCVPISNHLYFYWYRQILGQKVEFLVSFYNNEISEKSEIFDDQFSVERPDGSNFTLKIRSTKLEDSAMYFCATSRTGQKGYTFGSGTRLTVV.

The rearrangement links TRBV28 to TRBJ1-2; D gene ambiguous. The CDR3 extends over 14 amino acids. V lost 2 bases, J lost 8 bases, and 15 bases lay in between. Germline V gene lookup returns CDR1 MDHEN and CDR2 SYDVKM. The CDR3 DNA is TGTGCCAGCAGTTTAGAGCCGCGGGTACAGGGCTACACCTTC. It translates to CASSLEPRVQGYTF.

This chain uses TRBV7-9 with TRBJ1-1; D gene unclear. The V gene lost 5 bases and the J gene lost 1 base, with 11 bases spanning the gap. CDR3 length: 14 amino acids. The germline V gene encodes CDR1 SEHNR and CDR2 FQNEAQ (reference sequence). The CDR3 sequence: CASSLGPRNTEAFF. Written as DNA, the CDR3 is TGTGCCAGCAGCCTTGGGCCTCGGAACACTGAAGCTTTCTTT. The full variable domain, its missing parts supplied by reference TRBV7-9 and TRBJ1-1, is DTGVSQNPRHKITKRGQNVTFRCDPISEHNRLYWYRQTLGQGPEFLTYFQNEAQLEKSRLLSDRFSAERPKGSFSTLEIQRTEQGDSAMYLCASSLGPRNTEAFFGQGTRLTVV.

The count of this clone is one. The chain joins TRBV5-1 to TRBJ1-1; a possible D gene is TRBD1 (5 bases). This CDR3 comprises 15 residues. The V end lost 4 bases, the J end lost 1 base, and 14 bases lay between the germline ends. CDR1 and CDR2 (germline): SGHRS, YFSETQ. The CDR3 nucleotides are TGCGCCAGCAGCAATCAGGGTCCCCGGAACACTGAAGCTTTCTTT. It translates to CASSNQGPRNTEAFF.

This clone appeared a few times. The V and J genes are TRBV27 and TRBJ2-1, with a possible D match to TRBD2 (5 bases). Germline CDR1 MNHEY, CDR2 SMNVEV (reference sequence). With 8 bases removed from V and 7 bases from J, the gap between germline ends came to 18 bases. The CDR3 is made up of 14 amino acids. Here the CDR3 DNA reads TGTGCCAGCGGAGGATTCGGACCTGGGAATGAGCAGTTCTTC. This encodes CASGGFGPGNEQFF.

V is TRBV28 and J is TRBJ2-3, with 7 positions matching TRBD1. Germline V CDR1 and CDR2: MDHEN, SYDVKM. Trimming removed 4 bases from V and 4 bases from J; junction bases left unmatched: 8. The CDR3 loop spans 15 amino acids. The CDR3 region has the DNA TGTGCCAGCAGTTCCCCCGGGACAGTCTCAGATACGCAGTATTTT. It encodes CASSSPGTVSDTQYF. Combining the CDR3 with reference TRBV28 and TRBJ2-3 gives the whole variable domain DVKVTQSSRYLVKRTGEKVFLECVQDMDHENMFWYRQDPGLGLRLIYFSYDVKMKEKGDIPEGYSVSREKKERFSLILESASTNQTSMYLCASSSPGTVSDTQYFGPGTRLTVL.

The chain combines TRBV2 with TRBJ1-2, with D uncertain. CDR1 SNHLY and CDR2 FYNNEI come from the germline V gene. This CDR3 spans 13 amino acids. Trimming cost V 9 bases and J 8 bases, with 19 bases left between them. The CDR3 DNA reads TGTGCCAGTAATTGGGAGTTAGGAGGCGGCTACACCTTC. This translates into CASNWELGGGYTF.

The rearrangement uses TRBV4-2 and TRBJ2-3, with 9 bases aligning to TRBD2. Germline assignment: CDR1 LGHNA and CDR2 YNFKEQ. V shed 1 base and J 4 bases; nucleotides not matched to a gene: 6. The CDR3 consists of 16 residues. CDR3 coding DNA: TGTGCCAGCAGCCAAGTCCGAGCGGGGGGTGCAGATACGCAGTATTTT. Translation gives CASSQVRAGGADTQYF.

This chain joins TRBV29-1 and TRBJ1-2; tentative D call: TRBD1 (6 bases). Germline CDR1 is SQVTM and CDR2 is ANQGSEA. This CDR3 has 15 amino acids. The V gene lost 0 bases and the J gene lost 12 bases, with 23 bases spanning the gap. Written as DNA, the CDR3 is TGCAGCGTTGAAGATCCTGAGCAGGGGTTACCGACCCACACCTTC. Protein sequence: CSVEDPEQGLPTHTF.

The chain combines TRBV10-2 with TRBJ1-1, with 7 bases aligning to TRBD1. V lost 4 bases, J lost 5 bases, and 19 bases stayed unmatched. CDR1 and CDR2 (germline): WSHSY, SAAADI. This CDR3 has 18 residues. CDR3 bases: TGCGCCAGCAGTGTCGGCAGGGGGACTTTTAGAGCGGCGACTGAAGCTTTCTTT. Amino acids: CASSVGRGTFRAATEAFF.

The chain joins TRBV7-2 to TRBJ2-1; possible D gene TRBD1, 5 bases. This CDR3 has 14 residues. Trimming took off 0 bases at V and 6 bases at J, with 9 bases between the two ends. Germline V gene sequence: CDR1 SGHTA, CDR2 FQGNSA. DNA of the CDR3: TGTGCCAGCAGCTTAGCGGGAAGGGGCAATGAGCAGTTCTTC. It yields the protein CASSLAGRGNEQFF.

This chain links TRBV7-8 with TRBJ1-5; possibly TRBD1 for D (6 bases). Germline CDR1 SGHVS, CDR2 FQNEAQ. V lost 7 bases and J 1 base, leaving 14 bases between the germline ends. The CDR3 is 15 amino acids. The CDR3 DNA reads TGTGCCAGCAACTGGGGAGGGGGGAGCAATCAGCCCCAGCATTTT. This encodes CASNWGGGSNQPQHF.